The present TCR beta chain was sequenced within a study of control samples from healthy donors and cancer patients. Only in-frame clones appear in the TCRdb table, and some are missing; sequencing was by immunoSEQ multiplex PCR. The table includes 100,000 to 150,000 clones, approximately 90% detected once. Germline V gene data show CDR1 as SGDLS and CDR2 as YYNGEE. This CDR3 has 15 amino acids. V gave up 0 bases and J gave up 1 base; unmatched junction bases: 2. Sequencing was performed on blood. The TCR originated in a man between 18 and 35 years old in good health. The chain couples TRBV9 to TRBJ2-3, with TRBD2 matching 7 bases. The CDR3 region is CASSVGLAGTDTQYF. CDR3 DNA: TGTGCCAGCAGCGTAGGACTAGCCGGCACAGATACGCAGTATTTT. Complete variable domain (other parts from reference TRBV9 and TRBJ2-3): DSGVTQTPKHLITATGQRVTLRCSPRSGDLSVYWYQQSLDQGLQFLIQYYNGEERAKGNILERFSAQQFPDLHSELNLSSLELGDSALYFCASSVGLAGTDTQYFGPGTRLTVL.